What follows describes a single T cell receptor beta chain. Its specificity is not known. Measured with immunoSEQ multiplex PCR; TCRdb has only the in-frame clones, and not every one. This table holds 2,500,000 or so clones, 85% to 95% found once. The CDR3 runs 16 residues. From germline, CDR1 is MDHEN and CDR2 SYDVKM. V was pared by 7 bases and J by 1 base, with 19 bases between. This specimen belongs to a study of shared clonotypes between healthy human individuals. General observations from the study: Among donors, clonotype sharing was expected to be affected by sequencing depth. Of the naive CD4 clonotypes, roughly 5% were shared across several donors. All-four-donor shared clonotypes had higher generation probabilities than non-shared clonotypes did.

The sequenced sample consisted of naive CD4+ T cells from PBMCs. Subset given: CD45RA+ positively selected. The J gene is TRBJ1-1, the V gene TRBV28; possibly TRBD1 for D (6 bases). The sequence derives from a man aged 18 to 30 in good health. Some clones in this sample may be carry-over from other donors' samples. CDR3 in amino acids: CASTRRRGGGNTEAFF. In DNA form, the CDR3 reads TGTGCCAGCACCCGACGTAGGGGGGGCGGGAACACTGAAGCTTTCTTT.